Following are 14 T cell receptor beta chains from one sample sequenced in a study of T cell responses to AZD1222 COVID-19 vaccine (dated by TCRdb to about 2021). The time point label here, explained by the study, means: baseline before first vaccination. The library was built by means of the immunoSEQ multiplex PCR assay. Not all clones reach the TCRdb copy of this immuneACCESS table, which keeps in-frame sequences only. Checked studies attribute under half of the gap to unresolved V genes and leave the rest unexplained. The sample records 120,000 or so clones, just over 85% of which are singletons. The ten largest account for approximately 7.5% of the sample. Sequenced material: peripheral blood, taken on day 0 of AZD1222 vaccination. Receptors originate from an adult in good health.

This chain joins TRBV19 and TRBJ2-1; 13 positions match TRBD2. The CDR3 sequence is 16 residues long. Germline V gene lookup returns CDR1 LNHDA and CDR2 SQIVND (reference sequence). The V and J ends lost 7 bases and 0 bases, in that order; junction bases with no gene match: 3. CDR3: CASTRTSGSSYNEQFF. The CDR3 bases are TGTGCCAGTACCCGGACTAGCGGGAGCTCCTACAATGAGCAGTTCTTC. Variable domain in full (rest from reference TRBV19 and TRBJ2-1): DGGITQSPKYLFRKEGQNVTLSCEQNLNHDAMYWYRQDPGQGLRLIYYSQIVNDFQKGDIAEGYSVSREKKESFPLTVTSAQKNPTAFYLCASTRTSGSSYNEQFFGPGTRLTVL.

V and J are TRBV6-1 and TRBJ1-5; TRBD1 is a possible D gene (6 bases). Germline CDR1 is MNHNS and CDR2 is SASEGT. The V end was cut by 3 bases, the J end by 0 bases, with 12 bases between. The CDR3 is 16 residues long. DNA of the CDR3: TGTGCCAGCAGTGAGTACAGGGACTATAGCAATCAGCCCCAGCATTTT. Translating it yields CASSEYRDYSNQPQHF.

This chain links TRBV7-2 with TRBJ2-5; no clear D gene. The V end lost 0 bases, the J end lost 5 bases, and 13 bases lay between the germline ends. From germline, CDR1 is SGHTA and CDR2 FQGNSA. The CDR3 runs 15 residues. CDR3 sequence reads: CASSLAGGSAETQYF. CDR3 coding DNA: TGTGCCAGCAGCTTAGCTGGCGGCAGTGCGGAGACCCAGTACTTC. Using reference TRBV7-2 and TRBJ2-5 for the parts outside the CDR3, the full variable domain is GAGVSQSPSNKVTEKGKDVELRCDPISGHTALYWYRQSLGQGLEFLIYFQGNSAPDKSGLPSDRFSAERTGGSVSTLTIQRTQQEDSAVYLCASSLAGGSAETQYFGPGTRLLVL.

The chain couples TRBV19 to TRBJ1-3; D not certain. The germline V gene has CDR1 LNHDA and CDR2 SQIVND (reference sequence). V dropped 11 bases and J dropped 2 bases, with 13 bases sitting between them. CDR3 size: 13 residues. CDR3 DNA sequence: TGTGCCGCCCGGGAGGAGGCTGGAAACACCATATATTTT. It specifies CAAREEAGNTIYF.

The chain joins TRBV5-1 to TRBJ1-3, with 8 nucleotides matching TRBD1. Germline CDR1 is SGHRS and CDR2 is YFSETQ. Losses at the gene ends were 4 bases for V and 0 bases for J; bases not matched to a gene: 9. The length of the CDR3 is 17 residues. The CDR3 loop reads CASSLETGAYSGNTIYF. The CDR3 DNA follows: TGCGCCAGCAGCCTCGAGACAGGGGCTTACTCTGGAAACACCATATATTTT. The full variable domain, completed using reference TRBV5-1 and TRBJ1-3, is KAGVTQTPRYLIKTRGQQVTLSCSPISGHRSVSWYQQTPGQGLQFLFEYFSETQRNKGNFPGRFSGRQFSNSRSEMNVSTLELGDSALYLCASSLETGAYSGNTIYFGEGSWLTVV.

The sample holds a few counts of this clone. The chain employs TRBV28 and TRBJ1-1; 7 bases are shared with TRBD1. This CDR3 region has 13 residues. The germline V gene has CDR1 MDHEN and CDR2 SYDVKM. The V gene end was trimmed by 6 bases and the J gene end by 5 bases; junction bases not matched to a gene: 6. Here the CDR3 reads CASRGQEGTEAFF. The CDR3, as DNA: TGTGCCAGCAGAGGACAGGAGGGAACTGAAGCTTTCTTT.

The chain links TRBV7-5 to TRBJ2-2; the DNA was not compared with TRBD1, the D call given in the table. TRBV7-5 is a documented pseudogene. CDR3 size: 13 residues. CDR3 residues: CVRSSIGAGELFF. The CDR3 nucleotides read TGTGTCAGAAGCTCTATAGGGGCCGGGGAGCTGTTTTTT.

The rearrangement joins TRBV3-1 (or the pseudogene TRBV3-2) to TRBJ2-7, with D possibly matching TRBD2 (5 bases). Germline CDR1 and CDR2: LGHDT and YNNKEL (reference sequence). Trimming stripped 1 base from V and 0 bases from J, with 10 bases between. The CDR3 contains 15 residues. In DNA, the CDR3 is TGTGCCAGCAGCCAAGGCGGACTGAACTCCTACGAGCAGTACTTC. Protein: CASSQGGLNSYEQYF.

This clone was counted between two and nine times. The rearrangement links TRBV10-2 to TRBJ2-1; no definite D call. Looked up from germline, CDR1 is WSHSY and CDR2 is SAAADI. With 6 bases removed from V and 5 bases from J, the gap between germline ends came to 8 bases. The CDR3 length is 12 residues. CDR3 coding DNA: TGCGCCAGCAGCACCTCGAACAATGAGCAGTTCTTC. This gives the protein CASSTSNNEQFF.

The V and J genes are TRBV27 and TRBJ1-6; possible D gene TRBD1, 5 bases. Germline loops: CDR1 MNHEY, CDR2 SMNVEV (reference sequence). V gave up 3 bases and J gave up 8 bases, with 8 bases separating them. The CDR3 covers 13 residues. The DNA of the CDR3 is TGTGCCAGCAGTTTCGGGGGGGATTCACCCCTCCACTTT. The encoded protein is CASSFGGDSPLHF.

V usage is TRBV28 and J usage is TRBJ2-1; D is uncertain. Germline loops: CDR1 MDHEN, CDR2 SYDVKM. Trimming took 5 bases from V and 10 from J, leaving 15 bases between them. The CDR3 consists of 13 residues. CDR3 nucleotides: TGTGCCAGCAGTACTCCCTCACCCAGGGAGCAGTTCTTC. It specifies CASSTPSPREQFF. The full variable domain, in which reference TRBV28 and TRBJ2-1 provide the parts outside the CDR3, is DVKVTQSSRYLVKRTGEKVFLECVQDMDHENMFWYRQDPGLGLRLIYFSYDVKMKEKGDIPEGYSVSREKKERFSLILESASTNQTSMYLCASSTPSPREQFFGPGTRLTVL.

The V call is TRBV5-1, the J call TRBJ1-4; D is undetermined. The CDR3 has 15 amino acids. In germline, CDR1 is SGHRS, CDR2 YFSETQ. V lost 5 bases and J 0 bases, leaving 11 bases between the germline ends. The CDR3 sequence: CASRGRPATNEKLFF. The CDR3 DNA is TGCGCCAGCAGAGGCAGGCCCGCAACTAATGAAAAACTGTTTTTT.

V is TRBV15 and J is TRBJ2-7; unclear D gene. Between the trimmed V and J ends, which lost 0 bases and 6 bases, there was a span of 9 bases. CDR3 length equals 13 residues. CDR1 and CDR2 from the germline V gene are LNHNV and YYDKDF (reference sequence). The CDR3 spells CATSRDANFEQYF. The CDR3 bases are TGTGCCACCAGCAGAGACGCCAATTTCGAGCAGTACTTC.

V usage is TRBV19 and J usage is TRBJ1-2; D remains ambiguous. CDR1 and CDR2 from the germline V gene are LNHDA and SQIVND (reference sequence). This CDR3 spans 16 amino acids. The germline V and J ends were trimmed by 4 bases and 2 bases, with 17 bases remaining between them. The CDR3 spells CASSTGLRNLNYGYTF. In DNA form, the CDR3 reads TGTGCCAGTAGTACCGGCCTCAGGAATCTGAACTATGGCTACACCTTC.